Listed below are T cell receptor beta chains from one sample, sequenced in a study of CD8+CD57+ T cells in acquired aplastic anemia. TCRdb redid the calling of the reads with MiXCR, one entry per CDR3 protein. This table has about 220,000 distinct CDR3 sequences, 34% appearing once. The sample taken for sequencing was sorted CD4+, CD8+, or CD8+CD57+ T cells (not recorded which) from PBMCs. Receptors originate from a human donor in good health, serving as a control. Both conserved end residues are part of each CDR3. A D gene is named only where the DNA matches it firmly. Only part of the rows carry a size: once, few, many, or a class if the clone is expanded.

clone size: few; J gene: TRBJ2-7; D gene: -; V gene: TRBV18; CDR3 length: 14; CDR3 protein: CASSLEQDLYEQYF; CDR3 DNA: TGTGCCAGCTCACTCGAACAGGATCTCTACGAGCAGTACTTC
clone size: many; J gene: TRBJ1-5; D gene: -; V gene: TRBV5-1; CDR3 length: 14; CDR3 protein: CASSPEGMNQPQHF; CDR3 DNA: TGCGCCAGCAGCCCGGAGGGGATGAATCAGCCCCAGCATTTT
clone size: many; J gene: TRBJ2-3; D gene: TRBD2; V gene: TRBV9; CDR3 length: 15; CDR3 protein: CASSGSGSGTDTQYF; CDR3 DNA: TGTGCCAGCAGCGGTAGCGGGAGTGGCACAGATACGCAGTATTTT
clone size: few; J gene: TRBJ2-3; D gene: TRBD2; V gene: TRBV30; CDR3 length: 15; CDR3 protein: CAWKLAGAPGDTQYF; CDR3 DNA: TGTGCCTGGAAACTAGCGGGGGCACCGGGAGATACGCAGTATTTT
clone size: -; J gene: TRBJ2-6; D gene: -; V gene: TRBV24-1; CDR3 length: 14; CDR3 protein: CATSPASGANVLTF; CDR3 DNA: TGTGCCACCAGTCCGGCCTCTGGGGCCAACGTCCTGACTTTC
clone size: many; J gene: TRBJ2-1; D gene: -; V gene: TRBV5-1; CDR3 length: 13; CDR3 protein: CASSLAWGNEQFF; CDR3 DNA: TGCGCCAGCAGCTTGGCCTGGGGCAATGAGCAGTTCTTC
clone size: many; J gene: TRBJ1-2; D gene: -; V gene: TRBV20-1; CDR3 length: 14; CDR3 protein: CSAHVGTSFYGYTF; CDR3 DNA: TGCAGTGCCCATGTTGGGACAAGCTTCTATGGCTACACCTTC
clone size: -; J gene: TRBJ1-5; D gene: -; V gene: TRBV2; CDR3 length: 12; CDR3 protein: CASTTGGQPQHF; CDR3 DNA: TGTGCCAGCACCACCGGGGGTCAGCCCCAGCATTTT
clone size: -; J gene: TRBJ2-1; D gene: -; V gene: TRBV15; CDR3 length: 12; CDR3 protein: CATSRPWSEQFF; CDR3 DNA: TGTGCCACCAGCAGACCCTGGAGTGAGCAGTTCTTC
clone size: few; J gene: TRBJ2-3; D gene: -; V gene: TRBV6-1; CDR3 length: 12; CDR3 protein: CASSSHTDTQYF; CDR3 DNA: TGTGCCAGCAGTTCCCACACAGATACGCAGTATTTT
clone size: many; J gene: TRBJ2-2; D gene: -; V gene: TRBV7-9; CDR3 length: 16; CDR3 protein: CASRASGFRHTGELFF; CDR3 DNA: TGTGCCAGCAGAGCCAGTGGCTTCCGACACACCGGGGAGCTGTTTTTT
clone size: few; J gene: TRBJ2-2; D gene: -; V gene: TRBV6-1; CDR3 length: 13; CDR3 protein: CASSPQNTGELFF; CDR3 DNA: TGTGCCAGCAGCCCCCAAAACACCGGGGAGCTGTTTTTT
clone size: few; J gene: TRBJ1-2; D gene: TRBD1; V gene: TRBV12-3/TRBV12-4; CDR3 length: 15; CDR3 protein: CASRQQGTYMSGYTF; CDR3 DNA: TGTGCCAGCAGACAACAGGGGACATATATGAGTGGCTACACCTTC
clone size: once; J gene: TRBJ2-5; D gene: TRBD2; V gene: TRBV29-1; CDR3 length: 15; CDR3 protein: CSVDVTSGGAETQYF; CDR3 DNA: TGCAGCGTTGATGTGACTAGCGGGGGGGCAGAGACCCAGTACTTC
clone size: -; J gene: TRBJ1-2; D gene: -; V gene: TRBV19; CDR3 length: 15; CDR3 protein: CASSTKRGRHYGYTF; CDR3 DNA: TGTGCCAGTAGTACTAAGCGGGGGCGGCACTATGGCTACACCTTC
clone size: few; J gene: TRBJ1-1; D gene: -; V gene: TRBV12-3/TRBV12-4; CDR3 length: 15; CDR3 protein: CASSLRGLSPTEAFF; CDR3 DNA: TGTGCCAGCAGTTTGAGGGGCCTGTCTCCCACTGAAGCTTTCTTT
clone size: few; J gene: TRBJ2-7; D gene: TRBD2; V gene: TRBV6-4; CDR3 length: 14; CDR3 protein: CASRPGLAGFFTQF; CDR3 DNA: TGTGCCAGCAGACCGGGACTAGCGGGGTTCTTTACCCAATTC
clone size: many; J gene: TRBJ2-7; D gene: -; V gene: TRBV7-7; CDR3 length: 15; CDR3 protein: CASVKQGTTSYEQYF; CDR3 DNA: TGTGCCAGCGTCAAGCAGGGGACTACCTCCTACGAGCAGTACTTC
clone size: once; J gene: TRBJ1-1; D gene: -; V gene: TRBV6-1; CDR3 length: 14; CDR3 protein: CASSRSPGNTEAFF; CDR3 DNA: TGTGCCAGCAGCCGTTCACCGGGGAACACTGAAGCTTTCTTT
clone size: -; J gene: TRBJ2-5; D gene: -; V gene: TRBV10-3; CDR3 length: 13; CDR3 protein: CAISERGSETQYF; CDR3 DNA: TGTGCCATCAGTGAGCGGGGTTCAGAGACCCAGTACTTC
clone size: -; J gene: TRBJ2-7; D gene: TRBD1; V gene: TRBV29-1; CDR3 length: 13; CDR3 protein: CSAKWDRPYEQYF; CDR3 DNA: TGCAGCGCAAAATGGGACAGGCCCTACGAGCAGTACTTC
clone size: few; J gene: TRBJ1-4; D gene: -; V gene: TRBV11-2; CDR3 length: 16; CDR3 protein: CASSLDPIQGLEKLFF; CDR3 DNA: TGTGCCAGCAGCTTAGATCCCATCCAGGGTTTAGAAAAACTGTTTTTT
clone size: -; J gene: TRBJ1-3; D gene: -; V gene: TRBV9; CDR3 length: 15; CDR3 protein: CASSPFTLPGNTIYF; CDR3 DNA: TGTGCCAGCAGCCCATTTACCCTCCCTGGAAACACCATATATTTT
clone size: many; J gene: TRBJ2-1; D gene: -; V gene: TRBV13; CDR3 length: 15; CDR3 protein: CASSYLSSSYNEQFF; CDR3 DNA: TGTGCCAGCAGCTACCTCAGTAGCTCCTACAATGAGCAGTTCTTC
clone size: -; J gene: TRBJ1-6; D gene: TRBD1; V gene: TRBV9; CDR3 length: 16; CDR3 protein: CASSVTVGTANSPLHF; CDR3 DNA: TGTGCCAGCAGCGTTACAGTGGGGACAGCTAATTCACCCCTCCACTTT
clone size: -; J gene: TRBJ2-2; D gene: -; V gene: TRBV20-1; CDR3 length: 14; CDR3 protein: CSAMGHLNTGELFF; CDR3 DNA: TGCAGTGCTATGGGACACTTAAACACCGGGGAGCTGTTTTTT
clone size: many; J gene: TRBJ2-5; D gene: TRBD2; V gene: TRBV7-2; CDR3 length: 18; CDR3 protein: CASSLVTLAGASQETQYF; CDR3 DNA: TGTGCCAGCAGCTTAGTAACGCTAGCGGGGGCCAGCCAAGAGACCCAGTACTTC
clone size: few; J gene: TRBJ1-1; D gene: -; V gene: TRBV12-3/TRBV12-4; CDR3 length: 13; CDR3 protein: CASSFTSDTEAFF; CDR3 DNA: TGTGCCAGCAGTTTCACATCGGACACTGAAGCTTTCTTT
clone size: -; J gene: TRBJ1-2; D gene: -; V gene: TRBV7-8; CDR3 length: 14; CDR3 protein: CAISDGRRNYGYTF; CDR3 DNA: TGTGCCATCAGTGACGGTCGACGGAACTATGGCTACACCTTC
clone size: many; J gene: TRBJ2-6; D gene: TRBD1; V gene: TRBV5-1; CDR3 length: 15; CDR3 protein: CASSLGTGGANVLTF; CDR3 DNA: TGCGCCAGCAGCTTGGGGACAGGTGGGGCCAACGTCCTGACTTTC
clone size: few; J gene: TRBJ1-3; D gene: -; V gene: TRBV20-1; CDR3 length: 16; CDR3 protein: CSARGNDGTSGNTIYF; CDR3 DNA: TGCAGTGCTCGGGGAAATGACGGGACCTCTGGAAACACCATATATTTT
clone size: -; J gene: TRBJ1-1; D gene: -; V gene: TRBV15; CDR3 length: 15; CDR3 protein: CATSRDRSASTEAFF; CDR3 DNA: TGTGCCACCAGCAGAGATCGCAGCGCGTCCACTGAAGCTTTCTTT
clone size: -; J gene: TRBJ1-1; D gene: -; V gene: TRBV9; CDR3 length: 16; CDR3 protein: CASSPPEGALNTEAFF; CDR3 DNA: TGTGCCAGCTCACCACCGGAAGGGGCCCTGAACACTGAAGCTTTCTTT
clone size: many; J gene: TRBJ1-1; D gene: -; V gene: TRBV11-1; CDR3 length: 11; CDR3 protein: CASSLFTEAFF; CDR3 DNA: TGTGCCAGCAGCTTATTCACTGAAGCTTTCTTT
clone size: -; J gene: TRBJ1-2; D gene: -; V gene: TRBV25-1; CDR3 length: 13; CDR3 protein: CASSPPGTHGYTF; CDR3 DNA: TGTGCCAGCAGCCCCCCCGGGACACATGGCTACACCTTC
clone size: -; J gene: TRBJ1-5; D gene: TRBD1; V gene: TRBV24-1; CDR3 length: 17; CDR3 protein: CATSDFGTGGFNQPQHF; CDR3 DNA: TGTGCCACCAGTGATTTCGGGACAGGGGGCTTCAATCAGCCCCAGCATTTT
clone size: -; J gene: TRBJ2-2; D gene: TRBD1; V gene: TRBV5-1; CDR3 length: 18; CDR3 protein: CASSLDRDRGHHTGELFF; CDR3 DNA: TGCGCCAGCAGCTTGGATCGGGACAGGGGGCATCACACCGGGGAGCTGTTTTTT
clone size: few; J gene: TRBJ1-2; D gene: -; V gene: TRBV2; CDR3 length: 16; CDR3 protein: CASSDPQAVANYGYTF; CDR3 DNA: TGTGCCAGCAGTGACCCGCAGGCTGTAGCTAACTATGGCTACACCTTC
clone size: few; J gene: TRBJ2-7; D gene: -; V gene: TRBV27; CDR3 length: 11; CDR3 protein: CASGDPYEQYF; CDR3 DNA: TGTGCCAGCGGGGACCCCTACGAGCAGTACTTC
clone size: few; J gene: TRBJ1-1; D gene: -; V gene: TRBV7-6; CDR3 length: 15; CDR3 protein: CASSRGEGLNTEAFF; CDR3 DNA: TGTGCCAGCAGCAGAGGGGAAGGATTGAACACTGAAGCTTTCTTT
clone size: -; J gene: TRBJ2-3; D gene: -; V gene: TRBV4-2; CDR3 length: 15; CDR3 protein: CASSQDQRSPDTQYF; CDR3 DNA: TGTGCCAGCAGCCAAGATCAGAGGAGCCCCGATACGCAGTATTTT
clone size: -; J gene: TRBJ1-4; D gene: -; V gene: TRBV6-1; CDR3 length: 14; CDR3 protein: CASIRRDGPRKLFF; CDR3 DNA: TGTGCCAGCATCAGGAGGGATGGGCCCCGAAAACTGTTTTTT
clone size: many; J gene: TRBJ1-1; D gene: -; V gene: TRBV29-1; CDR3 length: 15; CDR3 protein: CSAGAGWGMNTEAFF; CDR3 DNA: TGCAGCGCGGGAGCAGGCTGGGGTATGAACACTGAAGCTTTCTTT
clone size: -; J gene: TRBJ2-5; D gene: TRBD2; V gene: TRBV9; CDR3 length: 14; CDR3 protein: CASSAGLAIETQYF; CDR3 DNA: TGTGCCAGCAGCGCTGGACTAGCGATTGAGACCCAGTACTTC
clone size: many; J gene: TRBJ2-7; D gene: -; V gene: TRBV12-3/TRBV12-4; CDR3 length: 11; CDR3 protein: CASQRAYEQYF; CDR3 DNA: TGTGCCAGCCAACGTGCCTACGAGCAGTACTTC
clone size: many; J gene: TRBJ1-1; D gene: -; V gene: TRBV12-3/TRBV12-4; CDR3 length: 14; CDR3 protein: CASKGRERNTEAFF; CDR3 DNA: TGTGCCAGCAAAGGACGGGAGAGGAACACTGAAGCTTTCTTT
clone size: once; J gene: TRBJ1-2; D gene: -; V gene: TRBV2; CDR3 length: 12; CDR3 protein: CASKAGSYGYTF; CDR3 DNA: TGTGCCAGCAAGGCAGGGTCCTATGGCTACACCTTC
clone size: -; J gene: TRBJ1-5; D gene: TRBD1; V gene: TRBV30; CDR3 length: 12; CDR3 protein: CAWSRGRQPQHF; CDR3 DNA: TGTGCCTGGAGCAGGGGGCGGCAGCCCCAGCATTTT
clone size: few; J gene: TRBJ1-1; D gene: -; V gene: TRBV5-1; CDR3 length: 16; CDR3 protein: CASTQHPGDEDTEAFF; CDR3 DNA: TGCGCCAGCACCCAACATCCGGGGGATGAGGACACTGAAGCTTTCTTT
clone size: -; J gene: TRBJ2-3; D gene: TRBD2; V gene: TRBV20-1; CDR3 length: 14; CDR3 protein: CSSGASGNADTQYF; CDR3 DNA: TGCAGTTCGGGGGCTAGCGGGAATGCAGATACGCAGTATTTT
clone size: -; J gene: TRBJ2-3; D gene: TRBD2; V gene: TRBV12-3/TRBV12-4; CDR3 length: 17; CDR3 protein: CASSPLGGLAGTDTQYF; CDR3 DNA: TGTGCCAGCAGCCCTTTGGGTGGACTAGCGGGCACAGATACGCAGTATTTT
clone size: many; J gene: TRBJ2-1; D gene: -; V gene: TRBV2; CDR3 length: 14; CDR3 protein: CASSEGVRGNEQFF; CDR3 DNA: TGTGCCAGCAGTGAAGGTGTTCGGGGAAATGAGCAGTTCTTC
clone size: medium-sized; J gene: TRBJ1-2; D gene: -; V gene: TRBV29-1; CDR3 length: 13; CDR3 protein: CSVEEQGATGYTF; CDR3 DNA: TGCAGCGTTGAGGAACAGGGAGCTACTGGCTACACCTTC
clone size: many; J gene: TRBJ2-7; D gene: TRBD1; V gene: TRBV25-1; CDR3 length: 12; CDR3 protein: CASTPGTGVQYF; CDR3 DNA: TGTGCCAGCACCCCCGGGACAGGGGTGCAGTACTTC
clone size: -; J gene: TRBJ2-5; D gene: TRBD1; V gene: TRBV15; CDR3 length: 19; CDR3 protein: CATISAAQVGDRGQETQYF; CDR3 DNA: TGTGCCACCATCAGTGCCGCCCAAGTGGGGGACAGGGGGCAGGAGACCCAGTACTTC
clone size: many; J gene: TRBJ2-7; D gene: -; V gene: TRBV7-2; CDR3 length: 14; CDR3 protein: CASSLAGEMSEQYF; CDR3 DNA: TGTGCCAGCAGCTTAGCGGGGGAGATGTCCGAGCAGTACTTC
clone size: many; J gene: TRBJ2-1; D gene: TRBD2; V gene: TRBV20-1; CDR3 length: 15; CDR3 protein: CSAPNGLAGRNEQFF; CDR3 DNA: TGCAGTGCTCCCAATGGACTAGCGGGGAGGAATGAGCAGTTCTTC
clone size: many; J gene: TRBJ1-5; D gene: -; V gene: TRBV5-1; CDR3 length: 15; CDR3 protein: CASSLGGERGQPQHF; CDR3 DNA: TGCGCCAGCAGCTTGGGAGGGGAGCGAGGTCAGCCCCAGCATTTT
clone size: many; J gene: TRBJ1-2; D gene: -; V gene: TRBV6-6; CDR3 length: 13; CDR3 protein: CASSYSTNYGYTF; CDR3 DNA: TGTGCCAGCAGTTACTCGACAAACTATGGCTACACCTTC
clone size: -; J gene: TRBJ1-4; D gene: TRBD1; V gene: TRBV12-3/TRBV12-4; CDR3 length: 15; CDR3 protein: CASSSPTGGGEKLFF; CDR3 DNA: TGTGCCAGCAGTAGCCCGACAGGGGGCGGTGAAAAACTGTTTTTT